A selection of T cell receptor beta chains follows, all from one sample in a study of OX40 agonist ivuxolimab in advanced cancers. Clones were sequenced by immunoSEQ multiplex PCR, and TCRdb holds only the in-frame ones, with some missing. The sample lists approximately 23,000 clones; 80% to 90% were seen once. This material consisted of CD4+ or CD8+ T cells sorted from blood, taken in a trial of the OX40 agonist ivuxolimab. These receptor sequences come from an adult with an advanced solid tumor such as melanoma, head and neck, liver or kidney cancer. Each CDR3 is given with its conserved first and last residue. A D gene is named only where the DNA matches it firmly. A clone size is listed for some rows: how often the clone was seen (once, few, many), or a class if it is expanded.

v_gene	d_gene	abundance	j_gene	CDR3nt	CDR3aa
TRBV7-9	TRBD2	.	TRBJ2-3	TGTGCCAGCAAGGCTAGCGGTCCCTGGGATACGCAGTATTTT	CASKASGPWDTQYF
TRBV15	.	.	TRBJ1-4	TGTGCCACCAGCAGAGAAGGGTCCCCACTACCGGCTGAAAAACTGTTTTTT	CATSREGSPLPAEKLFF
TRBV19	.	.	TRBJ1-5	TGTGCCAGTACCCCCCCACCACCGGGACTGCACAATCAGCCCCAGCATTTT	CASTPPPPGLHNQPQHF
TRBV28	.	.	TRBJ2-3	TGTGCCAGCAGTTCAGCCGGGCGGGCTACGCAGTATTTT	CASSSAGRATQYF
TRBV9	.	.	TRBJ2-1	TGTGCCAGCAGCACAAGGACCAATACCTACAATGAGCAGTTCTTC	CASSTRTNTYNEQFF
TRBV25-1	.	medium-sized	TRBJ1-1	TGTGCCAGCAGCCTGGGGTTGGGCACTGAAGCTTTCTTT	CASSLGLGTEAFF
TRBV4-1	TRBD1	.	TRBJ1-6	TGCGCCAGCAGCCAAGAAGGGGGCAAAAATTCACCCCTCCACTTT	CASSQEGGKNSPLHF
TRBV9	.	.	TRBJ2-3	TGTGCCAGCAGCGTAGGGAGTCAGCCCCTGCATTTT	CASSVGSQPLHF
TRBV6-5	.	.	TRBJ1-3	TGTGCCAGCAGCCTTGGAGGGAGCACTGGAAACACCATATATTTT	CASSLGGSTGNTIYF
TRBV9	.	.	TRBJ1-1	TGTGCCAGCAGCGTAGATGTCAGAAACACTGAAGCTTTCTTT	CASSVDVRNTEAFF
TRBV4-1	.	.	TRBJ2-3	TGCGCCAGCAGCCAGGCCCCGGGGGATACGCAGTATTTT	CASSQAPGDTQYF
TRBV5-5	TRBD2	.	TRBJ2-3	TGTGCCAGCAGCTTAGGACTAGCTCACACAGATACGCAGTATTTT	CASSLGLAHTDTQYF
TRBV27	.	.	TRBJ1-2	TGTGCCAGCAGTTGGGGTCCCTCGGGCTATGGCTACACCTTC	CASSWGPSGYGYTF
TRBV19	.	.	TRBJ1-4	TGTGCCAGTAGTAGTGCGCGGCAGCATAATGAAAAACTGTTTTTT	CASSSARQHNEKLFF
TRBV6-5	.	.	TRBJ2-7	TGTGCCAGGTTTGGGGAGCAGTACTTC	CARFGEQYF
TRBV7-2	TRBD1	.	TRBJ1-5	TGTGCCAGCAGCTCCCGGGACAGGGATATTCAGCCCCAGCATTTT	CASSSRDRDIQPQHF
TRBV7-8	TRBD2	.	TRBJ2-5	TGTGCCAGCAGCCCGTCTAGCGGGGCCGGGGAGACCCAGTACTTC	CASSPSSGAGETQYF
TRBV5-6	TRBD1	.	TRBJ1-2	TGTGCCACCAGCTTCGGGACAGGGGGCTCAGGCTACACCTTC	CATSFGTGGSGYTF
TRBV27	TRBD2	.	TRBJ2-7	TGTGCCAGCAGGACAGCGGGAGCCGTGGTCGAGCAGTACTTC	CASRTAGAVVEQYF
TRBV14	TRBD2	.	TRBJ2-3	TGTGCCAGCAGTCCGGGACTAGTGGGTGGAGATACGCAGTATTTT	CASSPGLVGGDTQYF
TRBV29-1	.	.	TRBJ1-2	TGCAGCGTTGCCTGGGACTATGGCTACACCTTC	CSVAWDYGYTF
TRBV27	.	.	TRBJ2-2	TGTGCCAGCAGTTTATCGAAAGGGGCCGGGGAGCTGTTTTTT	CASSLSKGAGELFF
TRBV30	.	.	TRBJ1-1	TGTGCCTGGAGCCCTCAACAGGCCGACACTGAAGCTTTCTTT	CAWSPQQADTEAFF
TRBV4-3	.	.	TRBJ2-7	TGCGCCAGCAGCCTCGCCCGCAGTGGGGGCCACGAGCAGTACTTC	CASSLARSGGHEQYF
TRBV7-6	.	.	TRBJ2-1	TGTGCCAGCAGCTTAGGAGGGTTCAATGAGCAGTTCTTC	CASSLGGFNEQFF
TRBV27	.	.	TRBJ1-1	TGTGCCAGCAGTTTCTCGGGGACTAAGGAAGCTTTCTTT	CASSFSGTKEAFF
TRBV27	.	.	TRBJ1-6	TGTGCCAGCAGTTGGGGGGGGTTGTATTCACCCCTCCACTTT	CASSWGGLYSPLHF
TRBV19	TRBD1	few	TRBJ1-5	TGTGCCAGTAGGTTAAACCGGGACAGGACCTATAGCAATCAGCCCCAGCATTTT	CASRLNRDRTYSNQPQHF
TRBV5-1	TRBD1	.	TRBJ2-5	TGCGCCAGCAGATTAGTAAGTTTCGACAGGGTCCACCAAGAGACCCAGTACTTC	CASRLVSFDRVHQETQYF
TRBV6-5	TRBD1	.	TRBJ1-5	TGTGCCAGCAGTAAAAGGGGACAGTTATTACAGCCCCAGCATTTT	CASSKRGQLLQPQHF
TRBV27	.	.	TRBJ2-3	TGTGCCAGCAGTTTGGGGGCCAGGGAGGCAGATACGCAGTATTTT	CASSLGAREADTQYF
TRBV6-6	TRBD2	.	TRBJ2-1	TGTGCCAGCACTAAACGGGGGGCTAGCGGGGGTGGTGAGCAGTTCTTC	CASTKRGASGGGEQFF
TRBV9	.	.	TRBJ2-2	TGTGCCAGCAGGGGGTTCACCGGGGAGCTGTTTTTT	CASRGFTGELFF
TRBV7-9	.	.	TRBJ2-1	TGTGCCAGCAGTCTCCTCCGGCCCGAGCAGTTCTTC	CASSLLRPEQFF
TRBV29-1	.	.	TRBJ1-2	TGCAGCGTTTTGACATCTCTTGGCTACACCTTC	CSVLTSLGYTF
TRBV6-5	TRBD2	.	TRBJ2-4	TGTGCCAGCAGTTGGGGGGGGGAAAACATTCAGTACTTC	CASSWGGENIQYF
TRBV7-6	TRBD2	.	TRBJ2-3	TGTGCCAGCAGCCAGACTAGCGTTGGCACAGATACGCAGTATTTT	CASSQTSVGTDTQYF
TRBV7-2	.	.	TRBJ1-1	TGTGCCAGCAGCTTACGAGTGGCTGAAGCTTTCTTT	CASSLRVAEAFF
TRBV5-1	.	.	TRBJ2-3	TGCGCCAGCAGCTTACCTAGCGTGGATACGCAGTATTTT	CASSLPSVDTQYF
TRBV6-4	.	.	TRBJ1-1	TGTGCCAGTAGACTTACACAAGCTTTCTTT	CASRLTQAFF
TRBV5-5	.	.	TRBJ2-3	TGTGCCAGCAGCTTGGAGTCCGAAGAGGATACGCAGTATTTT	CASSLESEEDTQYF
TRBV18	TRBD2	.	TRBJ2-1	TGTGCCAGCTCACCGTCCGGCCCTAGCGGATACAATGAGCAGTTCTTC	CASSPSGPSGYNEQFF
TRBV5-4	.	.	TRBJ1-6	TGTGCCAGCAGCTTGGGGGGAACCTCACCCCTCCACTTT	CASSLGGTSPLHF
TRBV6-5	TRBD1	few	TRBJ2-2	TGTGCCACCACAGGGGACACCGGGGAGCTGTTTTTT	CATTGDTGELFF
TRBV7-6	.	.	TRBJ2-7	TGTGCCAGCAGCTTAGAAGCGGCGAGGGAGCAGTACTTC	CASSLEAAREQYF
TRBV2	.	.	TRBJ2-4	TGTGCCAGCAACCCGACAGGAGCCAAAAACATTCAGTACTTC	CASNPTGAKNIQYF
TRBV4-1	TRBD1	.	TRBJ2-7	TGCGCCAGCAGCCAAGTGAGGACAGGGGCCTGGGAGCAGTACTTC	CASSQVRTGAWEQYF
TRBV6-1	.	.	TRBJ1-5	TGTGCCAGCAGTCCCCGGGACTTAAATCAGCCCCAGCATTTT	CASSPRDLNQPQHF
TRBV5-1	TRBD1	.	TRBJ1-6	TGCGCCAGCAGCTTCGAGGAGGGGGCTAATTCACCCCTCCACTTT	CASSFEEGANSPLHF
TRBV9	.	few	TRBJ2-4	TGTGCCAGCAGCGTCGAGGGAGTGGGGGTCGACATTCAGTACTTC	CASSVEGVGVDIQYF
TRBV4-3	TRBD1	once	TRBJ1-1	TGCGCCAGCAGCCAGAAGTGGGGCGTGGGACAGGGAAACACTGAAGCTTTCTTT	CASSQKWGVGQGNTEAFF
TRBV25-1	.	.	TRBJ1-4	TGTGCCAGCAGGGGGGCGGGCAGGGGCCATGTGTTCGAAAAACTGTTTTTT	CASRGAGRGHVFEKLFF